This record looks at one T cell receptor beta chain sequence and its context. The antigen is not known. The time point here: newly diagnosed GD, antithyroid drugs for less than 3 months. From RNA extracted from PBMCs, the TCR library was made. The sample originates from a study of regulatory T cells in long-lasting Graves disease. For TCR beta, libraries came from iRepertoire HTBI primers and Arm-PCR of CDR3 regions. In TCRdb, the multiplex PCR reads were re-called with MiXCR into one record per CDR3 protein. The table records a few hundred thousand distinct CDR3 sequences, 20% to 25% of them present only once. General study results and limits: When disease was persistent, TRBV28, TRBJ1-2 and TRBJ2-5 were the favored segments.

CDR1 is SGHNT and CDR2 is YENEEA in the germline V gene. The V and J ends lost 0 bases and 1 base, in that order; junction bases with no gene match: 3. The CDR3 has 17 residues. Sequencing used peripheral blood mononuclear cells (PBMCs), obtained at new diagnosis, from a patient treated with antithyroid drugs. This chain links TRBV11-3 with TRBJ2-3; 11 positions agree with TRBD2. This sequence originates from a female donor with Graves disease. For the CDR3, the DNA is TGTGCCAGCAGCTTAGATCTAGCGGGGGGACGCACAGATACGCAGTATTTT. Translating it yields CASSLDLAGGRTDTQYF.